The T cell receptor (beta chain) described here comes from a study of blood T cell repertoires in COVID-19. Across the whole study: Samples representing acute and convalescent COVID-19 were sourced from the United States, Italy and Spain. T cells, B-cell-depleted T cells, or PBMCs supplied cDNA or gDNA.

Per the original data handling: The authors estimated nucleated cell counts from reference gene primer amplification. Clones were read by immunoSEQ multiplex PCR, and TCRdb kept only the in-frame ones, dropping some. V and J calls and clone size are those listed in that table; D and trimming were worked out from the DNA. The profile covers approximately 140,000 clones, with around 80% appearing a single time and about 3.6% taken by the ten largest. CDR1 MNHEY and CDR2 SMNVEV come from the germline V gene (reference sequence). This CDR3 contains 16 residues. V lost 4 bases and J lost 4, with 16 bases in between.

This sequence originates from a man in his sixties with acute or convalescent COVID-19. The source material was peripheral blood. The chain employs TRBV27 and TRBJ2-2; D perhaps matches TRBD1 (6 bases). The CDR3 loop is CASSYWQGHGTGELFF. The DNA of the CDR3 is TGTGCCAGCAGTTATTGGCAGGGGCACGGCACCGGGGAGCTGTTTTTT.